The rows below give T cell receptor beta chains drawn from one sample of a study of memory CD4+ T cells and cytomegalovirus serostatus. Some clones are missing from TCRdb's copy, which holds only in-frame ones; the method was immunoSEQ multiplex PCR. The repertoire has around 53,000 clones, around four fifths of them found once; the top ten carry roughly 2%. The sequencing sample was made of memory CD4+ T cells from blood. These receptors all come from an adult in good health and CMV-seropositive. Both conserved end residues are part of each CDR3. Each record gives: CDR3 protein, V gene.

CASRHTTGQVNEKLFF | TRBV27
CASSEGDGGILGQPQHF | TRBV25-1
CASSQEGVSNQPQHF | TRBV4-2
CASSQDRKTQYF | TRBV4-3
CASSYHLGASYEQYF | TRBV7-2
CATSLGYGYTF | TRBV28
CASRGALPEAFF | TRBV28
CASSITSSYNEQFF | TRBV19
CASSMKLAALWTDTQYF | TRBV19
CACRGSNQPQHF | TRBV28
CASSVNQGSTDTQYF | TRBV28
CASSREQYF | TRBV3-2
CASSYSRGGQGRELFF | TRBV6-6
CASSLRGDQETQYF | TRBV7-2
CASSSSGGTGSPLHF | TRBV7-2
CASSSGLNTEAFF | TRBV7-2
CASSSLGETQYF | TRBV28
CASSRRGSTYNSPLHF | TRBV7-2
CASSIIQGGNTEAFF | TRBV19
CASSVGVRRGVNEQFF | TRBV9
CASSSGLVASMFSEQFF | TRBV5-1
CASSLQQGYYGYTF | TRBV5-6
CASSPRTAGYEQYF | TRBV19
CASSENTEAFF | TRBV10-2
CATSRDRGGPGTDTQYF | TRBV15
CASVPRSGNTIYF | TRBV25-1
CASSQDGGSGGYTF | TRBV4-2
CASSFQGASSYGNEQFF | TRBV11-2
CASSQDGGGEQYF | TRBV4-1
CASSAQVRSGNTIYF | TRBV18
CASSRQTGTGETQYF | TRBV4-3
CASSLEQMNTEAFF | TRBV7-9
CASSPGSTDTQYF | TRBV13
CSVSDRGDGGYTF | TRBV29-1
CASSLDRDEAFF | TRBV28
CAISVGGPLRNEQFF | TRBV10-3
CASSPVGARGTGELFF | TRBV7-9
CASSLDWGQGDNQPQHF | TRBV7-9
CASSEKRWTGGSEQYF | TRBV2
CASGSGADNSPLHF | TRBV5-1
CASSLDLGEQYF | TRBV7-2
CASRRGGGPTDTQYF | TRBV11-2
CATSRGTSFSGELFF | TRBV11-2
CASSQDGGTYNEQFF | TRBV4-1
CASSQANTQYF | TRBV14
CASSPVGRGLNYGYTF | TRBV5-6
CASSDIQGAGEQFF | TRBV6-5
CASRNRADNSPLHF | TRBV6-6
CASSPLGGVDETQYF | TRBV5-4